Listed below are T cell receptor beta chains from one sample, sequenced in a study of blood T cell repertoires in COVID-19. The data were produced by immunoSEQ multiplex PCR, yet TCRdb's version contains in-frame clones alone and is incomplete. The table includes about 50,000 clones, 90% detected once. Material: peripheral blood. These receptor sequences come from a woman of 80 years or more with acute or convalescent COVID-19. CDR3s include the opening cysteine and the closing phenylalanine or tryptophan. D genes are given only for firm matches. Rows may omit the clone size; those that give it use once, few, many or a size class.

- TRBJ2-3 TRBV21-1 - TGTGCCAGCGGGAGGGTAGCGGGAGCAGAAGATACGCAGTATTTT CASGRVAGAEDTQYF
- TRBJ1-6 TRBV27 TRBD1 TGTGCCAGCAGTCCACGGACAGGGATCCCCCTCGTTTCTAATTCACCCCTCCACTTT CASSPRTGIPLVSNSPLHF
medium-sized TRBJ2-1 TRBV4-3 TRBD1 TGCGCCAGCAGCCAATGGACAGGGGAGGCAAATGAGCAGTTCTTC CASSQWTGEANEQFF
- TRBJ2-1 TRBV5-4 TRBD2 TGTGCCAGCAGCCCCGGGGGAGGGCCCCTCTCCTACAATGAGCAGTTCTTC CASSPGGGPLSYNEQFF
- TRBJ2-3 TRBV6-2/TRBV6-3 - TGTGCCAGCAGTCCCCGATTAGCCACAGATACGCAGTATTTT CASSPRLATDTQYF
- TRBJ2-7 TRBV6-1 - TGTGCCAGCAGTGAAGCCGATGGACAGACCTACGAGCAGTACTTC CASSEADGQTYEQYF
- TRBJ1-4 TRBV12-3/TRBV12-4 - TGTGCCAGCAGTTTCTCAGGGCGGGAAAAACTGTTTTTT CASSFSGREKLFF
- TRBJ1-2 TRBV7-2 TRBD1 TGTGCCAGCAGCTTTGGGACTCCTACAGGGGGCTGGGGGAACTATGGCTACACCTTC CASSFGTPTGGWGNYGYTF
- TRBJ2-3 TRBV6-4 TRBD1 TGTGCCAGCAGTGACAGGGGGCACACAGATACGCAGTATTTT CASSDRGHTDTQYF
- TRBJ2-7 TRBV11-2 TRBD1 TGTGCCAGCAGCGCCTTTGGGACAGGATACTACGAGCAGTACTTC CASSAFGTGYYEQYF
- TRBJ2-4 TRBV6-2/TRBV6-3 - TGTGCCAGCAGTTACTCCTCGACTCGCTCGGAGGCCAAAAACATTCAGTACTTC CASSYSSTRSEAKNIQYF
- TRBJ2-2 TRBV7-3 TRBD2 TGTGCCAGCAGCTTACGAACTAGCGGGAGAACCGGGGAGCTGTTTTTT CASSLRTSGRTGELFF
- TRBJ2-3 TRBV19 TRBD2 TGTGCCAGCAGAACTAGCGCGAGCACAGATACGCAGTATTTT CASRTSASTDTQYF
- TRBJ1-2 TRBV6-2/TRBV6-3 - TGTGCCAGCAGTAACACCTATGGCTACACCTTC CASSNTYGYTF
once TRBJ2-2 TRBV19 - TGTGCCAGTAGTATAGAGGAGGATATGAACACCGGGGAGCTGTTTTTT CASSIEEDMNTGELFF
- TRBJ1-5 TRBV3-1/TRBV3-2 - TGTGCCAGCAGCCGATCAGAGGATCAGCCCCAGCATTTT CASSRSEDQPQHF
- TRBJ2-1 TRBV11-1 - TGTGCCAGCAGCTTATCTCTTTGGGGCGGATACAATGAGCAGTTCTTC CASSLSLWGGYNEQFF
- TRBJ2-3 TRBV13 TRBD1 TGTGCCAGCAGCCGACAGGGGGCGGAAGGTACGCAGTATTTT CASSRQGAEGTQYF
- TRBJ1-5 TRBV2 TRBD1 TGTGCCAGCAACGGACAGGGTAGGAATCAGCCCCAGCATTTT CASNGQGRNQPQHF